This T cell receptor (beta chain) was found in a study of cytomegalovirus exposure and HLA in healthy donors. Study-wide results and caveats: Later on, a genetic analysis was performed. It linked a missense variant in DCLRE1C with V- and J-gene trimming of TCR beta. Reported results showed that the classifier diagnosed cytomegalovirus status with high specificity and sensitivity. It was approximately 150 TCR beta chains that were listed as cytomegalovirus-associated.

This clone has more than one count but fewer than ten. Its antigen is as yet unknown. Germline CDR1 and CDR2: SGHKS and YYEKEE (reference sequence). The germline V and J ends were trimmed by 4 bases and 0 bases, with 8 bases remaining between them. The CDR3 extends over 13 amino acids. The donors gave bone marrow, and they were healthy. The primer mix had 60 Vbeta and 13 Jbeta primers. Using immunoSEQ multiplex PCR, the repertoire was profiled, and TCRdb retains in-frame clones only, with some absent. The sample carries 110,000 to 150,000 clones, around 75% recorded once. Sequenced sample: PBMCs. The origin of this receptor is a female donor in good health and CMV-seronegative. The chain carries TRBV5-5 and TRBJ2-7; no reliable D call. The DNA of the CDR3 is TGTGCCAGCAGCCTCAGACACTCCTACGAGCAGTACTTC. It codes for CASSLRHSYEQYF.